This record covers a single T cell receptor beta chain. In TCRdb, the RT-PCR reads were re-called with MiXCR into one record per CDR3 protein. The table records almost 700,000 distinct CDR3 sequences, approximately 15% of them present only once. This CDR3 region has 16 residues. CDR1 is MNHEY and CDR2 is SVGAGI in the germline V gene. J was trimmed by 7 bases and V by 6 bases; bases with no gene match: 9. J is TRBJ1-6 and V is TRBV6-5, with TRBD1 matching over 10 bases. The specimen was memory CD4+ T cells from blood. This TCR was recovered from a female donor in good health, serving as a healthy control. CDR3 region: CASSPTRDRGNSPLHF. The CDR3 coding sequence is TGTGCCAGCAGCCCAACCCGGGACAGGGGAAATTCACCCCTCCACTTT.